This TCR beta chain was found in a study of T cells in localized non-small cell lung cancer. Regarding the study as a whole: Uninvolved adjacent lung showed the highest T cell clonality, exceeding tumor. Paired adjacent lung recovered a median approximately 57 of the top 100 tumor clones. Since sequencing was restricted to only one region of the tumor, intratumor heterogeneity remains a possibility.

Some clones are missing from TCRdb's copy, which holds only in-frame ones; the method was immunoSEQ multiplex PCR. Among approximately 89,000 clones listed, roughly 80% were seen once. The CDR3 contains 18 residues. Germline trimming cut 0 bases from V and 0 bases from J; bases unmatched to any gene: 4. Germline lookup yields CDR1 SGHRS and CDR2 YFSETQ. A note on this clone: The antigen is undetermined.

V and J are TRBV5-1 and TRBJ2-6; 9 positions agree with TRBD1. The TCR was taken from a man aged 40 to 75 with stage II squamous cell lung carcinoma. This sample comprised PBMCs, obtained before any cancer treatment. The CDR3 bases are TGCGCCAGCAGCTTGGGGGACAGGGCTATCTCTGGGGCCAACGTCCTGACTTTC. Its translation: CASSLGDRAISGANVLTF. Looking up the rest from reference TRBV5-1 and TRBJ2-6 gives the full variable domain: KAGVTQTPRYLIKTRGQQVTLSCSPISGHRSVSWYQQTPGQGLQFLFEYFSETQRNKGNFPGRFSGRQFSNSRSEMNVSTLELGDSALYLCASSLGDRAISGANVLTFGAGSRLTVL.